The 20 T cell receptor beta chains listed next were all sequenced from one sample in a study of blood T cell repertoires in COVID-19. The data were produced by immunoSEQ multiplex PCR, yet TCRdb's version contains in-frame clones alone and is incomplete. Of 150,000 to 200,000 clones in the sample, around 82% were seen once. Sample: peripheral blood. These TCRs come from a woman aged 40 to 50 with COVID-19, enrolled during active disease.

The gene calls are TRBV10-3 and TRBJ1-5; 9 bases are a match to TRBD1. This CDR3 comprises 15 residues. Germline loops: CDR1 ENHRY, CDR2 SYGVKD. Trimming cost V 3 bases and J 7 bases; bases outside gene matches: 7. For the CDR3, the DNA is TGTGCCATCAGTGACCATACAGGGGGCAGACAGCCCCAGCATTTT. It encodes CAISDHTGGRQPQHF.

The chain uses TRBV7-2 and TRBJ1-3, with a possible D match to TRBD1 (5 bases). The germline CDR1 and CDR2 sequences are SGHTA and FQGNSA. CDR3 length equals 15 residues. V lost 2 bases, J lost 4 bases, and 12 bases lay in between. This CDR3 is CASSLNPGLGNTIYF. CDR3 bases: TGTGCCAGCAGCTTAAACCCAGGGCTAGGAAACACCATATATTTT.

A few counts support this clone. The chain links TRBV7-9 to TRBJ2-2, with 7 bases aligning to TRBD1. V gave up 0 bases and J gave up 2 bases; unmatched junction bases: 3. Germline-derived CDR1 and CDR2 are SEHNR and FQNEAQ (reference sequence). The CDR3 is 16 amino acids. The CDR3 DNA follows: TGTGCCAGCAGCTTAGCGGGACAGAGTAACACCGGGGAGCTGTTTTTT. Residues: CASSLAGQSNTGELFF.

In regard to this clone: A much bigger clone sits one base away, suggesting this may be a read error. The same CDR3 also results from other DNA sequences found in this sample. CDR3 amino acids: CASSKTGGGTDTQYF. The CDR3 bases are TGTGCCAGTAGTAAGACAGGGGGCGGCACAGATACGCAGTATTTT. V gene TRBV19 combines with J gene TRBJ2-3, with 10 positions matching TRBD1. The length of the CDR3 is 15 residues. With V trimmed by 4 bases and J by 1 base, 2 bases remained unmatched. Germline loops: CDR1 LNHDA, CDR2 SQIVND (reference sequence).

The rearrangement links TRBV30 to TRBJ2-2, with 7 bases matching TRBD1. The CDR3 covers 14 residues. V shed 2 bases, J shed 4 bases, and the junction held 4 bases outside the gene matches. Germline CDR1 reads GTSNPN; CDR2 reads SVGIG (reference sequence). The chain's CDR3 is CAWSLYRGTGELFF. In DNA, the CDR3 is TGTGCCTGGAGTCTTTACAGGGGCACCGGGGAGCTGTTTTTT.

This chain links TRBV5-4 with TRBJ1-2; D is ambiguous. V was pared by 3 bases and J by 8 bases, with 20 bases between. This CDR3 is 15 amino acids long. Germline CDR1 reads SGHNT; CDR2 reads YYREEE (reference sequence). The CDR3 coding sequence is TGTGCCAGCAGCTCCCTGGCCCTGGAGGGTAGCGGCTACACCTTC. Its protein is CASSSLALEGSGYTF. The full variable domain, in which reference TRBV5-4 and TRBJ1-2 provide the parts outside the CDR3, is ETGVTQSPTHLIKTRGQQVTLRCSSQSGHNTVSWYQQALGQGPQFIFQYYREEENGRGNFPPRFSGLQFPNYSSELNVNALELDDSALYLCASSSLALEGSGYTFGSGTRLTVV.

This clone was detected a few times. This chain joins TRBV2 and TRBJ1-4; no definite D call. Trimming pared 3 bases from V and 7 bases from J, leaving 12 bases between. Germline V CDR1 and CDR2: SNHLY, FYNNEI. The CDR3 runs to 14 residues. The CDR3 DNA is TGTGCCAGCAGTGAGGTCGCCCGAGCTGAAAAACTGTTTTTT. It translates to CASSEVARAEKLFF.

The chain links TRBV3-1 (or the pseudogene TRBV3-2) to TRBJ2-5; D possibly corresponds to TRBD2 (5 bases). Trimming took off 1 base at V and 5 bases at J, with 11 bases between the two ends. Germline values: CDR1 LGHDT, CDR2 YNNKEL (reference sequence). CDR3 length: 14 residues. CDR3 loop: CASSQGRGGETQYF. The CDR3 region has the DNA TGTGCCAGCAGCCAAGGGCGTGGCGGGGAGACCCAGTACTTC.

The chain combines TRBV15 with TRBJ1-3; 7 bases align to TRBD1. CDR3 length: 18 amino acids. Germline V gives CDR1 LNHNV, CDR2 YYDKDF (reference sequence). Trimming at V came to 0 bases and at J to 0 bases, leaving 8 bases not matched to a gene. The CDR3 spells CATSRDSGTASSGNTIYF. In DNA form, the CDR3 reads TGTGCCACCAGCAGAGACTCCGGGACAGCTTCCTCTGGAAACACCATATATTTT.

V usage is TRBV6-6 and J usage is TRBJ2-5, with D possibly being TRBD2 (5 bases). Germline-derived CDR1 and CDR2 are MNHNY and SVGAGI (reference sequence). Deletions cut 7 bases from V and 7 bases from J, with 16 bases between. This CDR3 has 13 residues. CDR3 sequence (DNA): TGTGCCAGCACTTCTAGCCACAAAGGGACCCAGTACTTC. Translating gives CASTSSHKGTQYF.

V gene TRBV29-1 combines with J gene TRBJ2-1, with 10 bases aligning to TRBD2. J lost 5 bases, V lost 4 bases, and 5 bases had no gene match. This CDR3 is built from 14 residues. Germline CDR1 is SQVTM and CDR2 is ANQGSEA. The DNA of the CDR3 is TGCAGCGTTGCCCCCAGCGGGGGGGACAATGAGCAGTTCTTC. Translation: CSVAPSGGDNEQFF.

This clone occurred many times. The chain employs TRBV14 and TRBJ2-3; 8 nucleotides agree with TRBD1. The CDR3 consists of 16 residues. V shed 3 bases and J 1 base; nucleotides not matched to a gene: 6. The germline V gene encodes CDR1 SGHDN and CDR2 FVKESK. The CDR3 is CASSHGGTGRTDTQYF. The CDR3 DNA is TGTGCCAGCAGCCACGGAGGGACAGGACGCACAGATACGCAGTATTTT.

CDR3 residues: CASSQVIGGTTDTQYF. The CDR3 nucleotides are TGTGCCAGCAGCCAAGTAATCGGGGGGACCACAGATACGCAGTATTTT. The genes are TRBV3-1 (or the pseudogene TRBV3-2) and TRBJ2-3; 7 nucleotides line up with TRBD2. The CDR3 is made up of 16 amino acids. Germline CDR1 is LGHDT and CDR2 is YNNKEL (reference sequence). V shed 1 base and J 2 bases; nucleotides not matched to a gene: 6.

The chain has TRBV4-2 and TRBJ1-2, with D possibly being TRBD1 (6 bases). The CDR3 has 17 residues. CDR1 and CDR2 (germline): LGHNA, YNFKEQ. The V and J ends lost 0 bases and 9 bases respectively, with 23 bases between them. Written as DNA, the CDR3 is TGTGCCAGCAGCCAAGATCCAGGGGTTGACAGGCGAAATAGCTACACCTTC. Its translation is CASSQDPGVDRRNSYTF.

The rearrangement joins TRBV7-9 to TRBJ2-5; D is uncertain. In germline, CDR1 is SEHNR, CDR2 FQNEAQ (reference sequence). The CDR3 has 13 residues. V was clipped by 1 base and J by 4 bases, with 7 bases between them. The CDR3 DNA follows: TGTGCCAGCAGCTTAGGACACCTAGAGACCCAGTACTTC. Translated, it gives CASSLGHLETQYF.

The chain couples TRBV7-9 to TRBJ1-2, with TRBD1 matching over 7 bases. CDR3 length: 18 amino acids. CDR1 SEHNR and CDR2 FQNEAQ come from the germline V gene (reference sequence). V gave up 1 base and J gave up 5 bases; unmatched junction bases: 16. The chain's CDR3 is CASSLVGDRDRVRYGYTF. The CDR3 DNA follows: TGTGCCAGCAGCTTAGTAGGGGACCGGGACAGAGTGAGGTATGGCTACACCTTC.

The chain has TRBV7-6 and TRBJ1-6, with D possibly TRBD1 on 6 matching bases. Trimming pared 0 bases from V and 2 bases from J, leaving 11 bases between. The CDR3 is 17 residues long. From germline, CDR1 is SGHVS and CDR2 FNYEAQ. As DNA, the CDR3 is TGTGCCAGCAGCTTAGCAGCGGACAGCCCCTATAATTCACCCCTCCACTTT. The encoded protein is CASSLAADSPYNSPLHF.

V and J are TRBV12-3 or TRBV12-4 and TRBJ1-2; D call uncertain. The V end was cut by 5 bases, the J end by 2 bases, with 9 bases between. This CDR3 contains 13 residues. In DNA form, the CDR3 reads TGTGCCAGCAGTCTGCCACAGAACTATGGCTACACCTTC. It specifies CASSLPQNYGYTF.

The chain uses TRBV2 and TRBJ2-7, with TRBD2 identical over 11 bases. The V and J ends lost 3 bases and 4 bases, in that order; junction bases with no gene match: 5. CDR1 and CDR2 (germline): SNHLY, FYNNEI. The CDR3 is 15 amino acids. CDR3 amino acids: CASSDGASGRYEQYF. CDR3 coding DNA: TGTGCCAGCAGTGACGGGGCTAGCGGGAGGTACGAGCAGTACTTC.

This rearrangement joins TRBV2 to TRBJ2-3; tentatively, D is TRBD1 (6 bases). Trimming pared 6 bases from V and 2 bases from J, leaving 12 bases between. Germline CDR1 is SNHLY and CDR2 is FYNNEI. This CDR3 region has 14 residues. CDR3 in DNA: TGTGCCAGCAGAGAACAGGGCCCCACAGATACGCAGTATTTT. This gives the protein CASREQGPTDTQYF.